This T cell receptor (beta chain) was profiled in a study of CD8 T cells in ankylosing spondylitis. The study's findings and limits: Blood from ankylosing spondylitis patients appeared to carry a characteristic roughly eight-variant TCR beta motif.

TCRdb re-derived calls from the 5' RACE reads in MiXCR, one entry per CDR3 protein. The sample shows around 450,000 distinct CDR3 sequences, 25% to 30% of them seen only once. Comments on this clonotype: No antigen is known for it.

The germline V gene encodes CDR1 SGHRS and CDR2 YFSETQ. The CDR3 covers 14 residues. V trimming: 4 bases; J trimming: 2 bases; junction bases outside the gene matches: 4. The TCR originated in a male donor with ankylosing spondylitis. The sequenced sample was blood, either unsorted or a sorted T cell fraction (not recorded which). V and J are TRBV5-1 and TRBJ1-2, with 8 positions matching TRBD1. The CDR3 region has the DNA TGCGCCAGCAGCCCTGACAGGGGAAACTATGGCTACACCTTC. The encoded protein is CASSPDRGNYGYTF.